The present TCR beta chain was sequenced within a study of blood T cell repertoires in COVID-19. Study overall: COVID-19 samples, acute and convalescent, were from the United States, Italy and Spain. The analysed material was cDNA or gDNA that came from T cells, B-cell-depleted T cells, or PBMCs.

Authors' methods: For nucleated cells, counts were estimated from reference gene primer amplification. The protocol was immunoSEQ multiplex PCR, while the TCRdb copy is restricted to in-frame clones and leaves out a portion. V and J calls and clone size are as listed in that table; D and trimming were resolved from the DNA. The sample consists of under 150,000 clones, around 80% of them appearing once. This CDR3 region has 14 residues. Germline-derived CDR1 and CDR2 are SGHRS and YFSETQ. Losses at the gene ends were 3 bases for V and 6 bases for J; bases not matched to a gene: 2. The origin of this receptor is a human donor in a cohort sampled during active COVID-19. The chain recombines TRBV5-1 with TRBJ1-6, with TRBD1 identical over 8 bases. The sequencing input was peripheral blood. CDR3 residues: CASSWGQANSPLHF. CDR3 DNA: TGCGCCAGCAGCTGGGGACAGGCTAATTCACCCCTCCACTTT.